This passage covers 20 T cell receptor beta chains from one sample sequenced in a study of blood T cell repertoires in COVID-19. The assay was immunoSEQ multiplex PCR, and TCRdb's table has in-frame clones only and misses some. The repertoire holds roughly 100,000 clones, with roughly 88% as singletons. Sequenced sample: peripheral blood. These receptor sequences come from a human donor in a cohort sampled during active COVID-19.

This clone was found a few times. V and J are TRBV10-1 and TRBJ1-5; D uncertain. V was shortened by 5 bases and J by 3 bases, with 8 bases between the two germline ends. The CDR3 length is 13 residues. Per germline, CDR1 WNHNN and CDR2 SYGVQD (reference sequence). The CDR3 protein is CASSPEPNQPQHF. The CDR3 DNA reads TGCGCCAGCAGTCCAGAACCCAATCAGCCCCAGCATTTT.

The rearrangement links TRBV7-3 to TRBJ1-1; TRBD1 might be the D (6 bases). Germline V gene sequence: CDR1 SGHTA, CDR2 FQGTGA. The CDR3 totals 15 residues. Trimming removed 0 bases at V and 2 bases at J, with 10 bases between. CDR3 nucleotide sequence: TGTGCCAGCAGCTTAACAGGGGGACCTAACACTGAAGCTTTCTTT. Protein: CASSLTGGPNTEAFF. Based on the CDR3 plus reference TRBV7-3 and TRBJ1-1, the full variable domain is GAGVSQTPSNKVTEKGKYVELRCDPISGHTALYWYRQSLGQGPEFLIYFQGTGAADDSGLPNDRFFAVRPEGSVSTLKIQRTERGDSAVYLCASSLTGGPNTEAFFGQGTRLTVV.

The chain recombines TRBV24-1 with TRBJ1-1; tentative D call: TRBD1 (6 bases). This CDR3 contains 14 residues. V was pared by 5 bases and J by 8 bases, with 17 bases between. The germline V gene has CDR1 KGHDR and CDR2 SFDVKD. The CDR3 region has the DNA TGTGCCACCAGTGCCAGGGGAGAGGGCAGGGAAGCTTTCTTT. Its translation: CATSARGEGREAFF.

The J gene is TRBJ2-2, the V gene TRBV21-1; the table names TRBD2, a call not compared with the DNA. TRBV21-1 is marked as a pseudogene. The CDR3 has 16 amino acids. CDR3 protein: CASSLREGKRTGELFF. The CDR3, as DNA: TGTGCCAGCAGCCTAAGGGAGGGGAAGAGGACCGGGGAGCTGTTTTTT.

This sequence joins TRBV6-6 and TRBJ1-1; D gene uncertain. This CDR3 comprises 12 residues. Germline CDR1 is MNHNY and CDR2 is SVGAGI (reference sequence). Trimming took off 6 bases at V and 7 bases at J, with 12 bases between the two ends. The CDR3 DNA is TGTGCCAGCAGCCTTCGACGGGATGAAGCTTTCTTT. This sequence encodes CASSLRRDEAFF.

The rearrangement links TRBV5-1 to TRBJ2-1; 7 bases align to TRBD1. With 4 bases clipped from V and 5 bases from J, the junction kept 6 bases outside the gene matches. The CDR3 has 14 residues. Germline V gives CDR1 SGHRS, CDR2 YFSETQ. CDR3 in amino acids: CASSPNRGNNEQFF. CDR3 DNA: TGCGCCAGCAGCCCCAACAGGGGCAACAATGAGCAGTTCTTC. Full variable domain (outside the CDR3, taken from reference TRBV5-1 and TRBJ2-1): KAGVTQTPRYLIKTRGQQVTLSCSPISGHRSVSWYQQTPGQGLQFLFEYFSETQRNKGNFPGRFSGRQFSNSRSEMNVSTLELGDSALYLCASSPNRGNNEQFFGPGTRLTVL.

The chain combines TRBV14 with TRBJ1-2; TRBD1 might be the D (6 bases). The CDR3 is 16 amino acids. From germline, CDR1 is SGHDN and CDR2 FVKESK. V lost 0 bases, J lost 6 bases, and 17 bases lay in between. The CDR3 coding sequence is TGTGCCAGCAGCCAAGATCGGGCAGGGGTGAGAGATGGCTACACCTTC. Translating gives CASSQDRAGVRDGYTF.

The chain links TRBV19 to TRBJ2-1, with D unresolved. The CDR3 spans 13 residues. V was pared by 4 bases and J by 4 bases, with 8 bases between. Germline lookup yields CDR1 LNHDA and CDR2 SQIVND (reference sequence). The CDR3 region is CASSTSLYNEQFF. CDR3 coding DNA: TGTGCCAGTAGTACAAGCCTTTACAATGAGCAGTTCTTC.

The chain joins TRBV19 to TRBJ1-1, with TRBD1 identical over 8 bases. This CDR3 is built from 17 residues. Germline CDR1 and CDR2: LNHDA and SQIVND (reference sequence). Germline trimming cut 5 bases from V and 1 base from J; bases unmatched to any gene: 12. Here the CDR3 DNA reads TGTGCCAGTAGTCCCAGGGCAGGGGGCTCTCAGAACACTGAAGCTTTCTTT. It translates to CASSPRAGGSQNTEAFF.

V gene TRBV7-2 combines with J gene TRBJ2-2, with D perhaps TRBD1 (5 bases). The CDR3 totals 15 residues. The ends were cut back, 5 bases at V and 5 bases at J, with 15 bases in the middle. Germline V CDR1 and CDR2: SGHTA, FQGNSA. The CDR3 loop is CASSHGQGYTGELFF. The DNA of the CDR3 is TGTGCCAGCAGCCACGGCCAGGGTTATACCGGGGAGCTGTTTTTT.

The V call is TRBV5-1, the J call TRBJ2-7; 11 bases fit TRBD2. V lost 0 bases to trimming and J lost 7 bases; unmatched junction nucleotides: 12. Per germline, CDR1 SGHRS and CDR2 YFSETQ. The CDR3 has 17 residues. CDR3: CASSLAGFSSGGIEQYF. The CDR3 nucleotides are TGCGCCAGCAGCTTGGCCGGATTTTCTAGCGGGGGGATTGAGCAGTACTTC.

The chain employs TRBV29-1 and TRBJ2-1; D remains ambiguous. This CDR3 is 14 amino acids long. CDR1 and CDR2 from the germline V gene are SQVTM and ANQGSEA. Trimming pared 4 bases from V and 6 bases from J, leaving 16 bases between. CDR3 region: CSVVRPSVGNEQFF. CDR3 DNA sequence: TGCAGCGTTGTTAGGCCGAGCGTGGGCAATGAGCAGTTCTTC.

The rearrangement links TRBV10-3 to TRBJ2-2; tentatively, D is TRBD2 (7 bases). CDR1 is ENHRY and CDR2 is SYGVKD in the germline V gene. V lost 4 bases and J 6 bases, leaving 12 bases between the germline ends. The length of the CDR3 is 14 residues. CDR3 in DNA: TGTGCCATCAGTGCTCAGGGGAGGGCCGGGGAGCTGTTTTTT. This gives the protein CAISAQGRAGELFF.

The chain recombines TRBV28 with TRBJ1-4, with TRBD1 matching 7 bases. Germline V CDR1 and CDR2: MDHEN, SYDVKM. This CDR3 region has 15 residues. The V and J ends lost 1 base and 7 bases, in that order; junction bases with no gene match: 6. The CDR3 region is CASSLLDRFVEKLFF. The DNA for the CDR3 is TGTGCCAGCAGTTTATTGGACAGGTTCGTTGAAAAACTGTTTTTT. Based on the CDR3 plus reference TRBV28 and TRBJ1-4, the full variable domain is DVKVTQSSRYLVKRTGEKVFLECVQDMDHENMFWYRQDPGLGLRLIYFSYDVKMKEKGDIPEGYSVSREKKERFSLILESASTNQTSMYLCASSLLDRFVEKLFFGSGTQLSVL.

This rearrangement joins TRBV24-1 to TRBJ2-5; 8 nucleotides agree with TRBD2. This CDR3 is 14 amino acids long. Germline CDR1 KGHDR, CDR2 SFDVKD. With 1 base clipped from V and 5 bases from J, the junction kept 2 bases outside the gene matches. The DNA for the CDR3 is TGTGCCACCAGTGATTTCGGGAGGGGGGAGACCCAGTACTTC. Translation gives CATSDFGRGETQYF.

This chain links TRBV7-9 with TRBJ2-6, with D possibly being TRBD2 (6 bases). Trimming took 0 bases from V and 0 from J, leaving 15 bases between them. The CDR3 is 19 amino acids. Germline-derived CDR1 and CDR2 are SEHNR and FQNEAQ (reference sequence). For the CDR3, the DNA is TGTGCCAGCAGCTTAGCGGGCAGGGAGGCATCCTCTGGGGCCAACGTCCTGACTTTC. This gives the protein CASSLAGREASSGANVLTF. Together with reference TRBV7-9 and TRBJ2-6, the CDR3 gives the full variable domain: DTGVSQNPRHKITKRGQNVTFRCDPISEHNRLYWYRQTLGQGPEFLTYFQNEAQLEKSRLLSDRFSAERPKGSFSTLEIQRTEQGDSAMYLCASSLAGREASSGANVLTFGAGSRLTVL.

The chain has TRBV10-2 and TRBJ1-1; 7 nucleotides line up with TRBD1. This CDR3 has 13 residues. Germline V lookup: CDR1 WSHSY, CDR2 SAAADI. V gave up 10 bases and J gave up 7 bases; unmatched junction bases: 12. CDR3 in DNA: TGCGCCACCGAACCAGGGGGGAAAAGTGAAGCTTTCTTT. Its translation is CATEPGGKSEAFF.

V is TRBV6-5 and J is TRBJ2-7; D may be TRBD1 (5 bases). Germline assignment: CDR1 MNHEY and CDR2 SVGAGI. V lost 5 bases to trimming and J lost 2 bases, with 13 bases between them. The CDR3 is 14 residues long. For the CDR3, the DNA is TGTGCCAGCAGTAAGACAGCTTCAACCTACGAGCAGTACTTC. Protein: CASSKTASTYEQYF.

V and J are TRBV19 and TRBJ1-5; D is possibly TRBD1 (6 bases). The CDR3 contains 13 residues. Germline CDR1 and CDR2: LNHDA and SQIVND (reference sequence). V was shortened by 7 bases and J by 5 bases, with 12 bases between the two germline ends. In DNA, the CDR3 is TGTGCCAGTATAGGGGCAGGGGATCAGCCCCAGCATTTT. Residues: CASIGAGDQPQHF.

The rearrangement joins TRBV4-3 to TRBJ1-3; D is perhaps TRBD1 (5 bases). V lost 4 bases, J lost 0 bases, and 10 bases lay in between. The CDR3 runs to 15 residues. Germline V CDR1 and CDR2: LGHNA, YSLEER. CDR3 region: CASSLDRASGNTIYF. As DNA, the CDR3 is TGCGCCAGCAGCCTTGACAGAGCCTCTGGAAACACCATATATTTT.